A selection of T cell receptor beta chains follows, all from one sample in a study of response to subunit inactivated influenza vaccine. Each CDR3 protein gets one entry after TCRdb re-called the RT-PCR reads with MiXCR. Of 150,000 to 200,000 distinct CDR3 sequences in the sample, about 12% were seen once. These same records also appear under a second study, on T cells expressing NK-cell markers.

Sequenced material: CD8+ T cells sorted from PBMCs, taken 12 days after vaccination. These receptors came from a man aged 45-60 years who received an inactivated influenza vaccine. CDR3s include the opening cysteine and the closing phenylalanine or tryptophan. D genes are given only for firm matches. Not every row has a clone size; where given, it reads once, few, many or a size class.

V,D,J,size,CDR3,DNA
TRBV18,-,TRBJ2-1,many,CASSPPSGSYNEQFF,TGTGCCAGCTCACCACCTAGCGGTTCCTACAATGAGCAGTTCTTC
TRBV11-2,TRBD2,TRBJ2-1,-,CASSLVPSRTSEYNEQFF,TGTGCCAGCAGCTTAGTCCCAAGTAGAACTAGCGAGTACAATGAGCAGTTCTTC
TRBV15,-,TRBJ2-3,-,CATSKGELNTQYF,TGTGCCACCAGCAAAGGGGAGCTGAATACGCAGTATTTT
TRBV9,-,TRBJ2-2,many,CASSSAVTGELFF,TGTGCCAGCAGCTCCGCGGTTACCGGGGAGCTGTTTTTT
TRBV7-9,TRBD2,TRBJ2-7,few,CASSPYLAGVEQYF,TGTGCCAGCAGCCCCTACCTAGCGGGGGTCGAGCAGTACTTC
TRBV29-1,-,TRBJ1-1,-,CSVDTGEGGTEAFF,TGCAGCGTTGACACAGGAGAGGGAGGGACTGAAGCTTTCTTT
TRBV29-1,-,TRBJ1-1,few,CSVGPQVVQREGTEAFF,TGCAGCGTTGGGCCCCAGGTAGTTCAAAGGGAGGGCACTGAAGCTTTCTTT
TRBV18,-,TRBJ2-3,-,CASSPEGPFGTDTQYF,TGTGCCAGCTCACCAGAAGGACCATTTGGCACAGATACGCAGTATTTT
TRBV28,-,TRBJ2-1,-,CASSSYFGGHSSYNEQFF,TGTGCCAGCAGTTCTTACTTCGGGGGACACAGCTCCTACAATGAGCAGTTCTTC
TRBV28,TRBD2,TRBJ2-1,few,CASISSGSSYNEQFF,TGTGCCAGCATCAGTAGCGGGAGCTCCTACAATGAGCAGTTCTTC
TRBV6-1,TRBD1,TRBJ1-2,few,CASSPQGFDPNYGYTF,TGTGCCAGCAGTCCACAGGGGTTTGACCCTAACTATGGCTACACCTTC
TRBV12-3/TRBV12-4,-,TRBJ1-2,few,CASSSPENYGYTF,TGTGCCAGCAGTTCCCCCGAAAACTATGGCTACACCTTC
TRBV6-2/TRBV6-3,TRBD2,TRBJ2-1,-,CASSCWREGRNEQFF,TGTGCCAGCAGTTGCTGGCGGGAGGGCCGAAATGAGCAGTTCTTC
TRBV19,TRBD1,TRBJ2-1,-,CASRPHNRGQGEQFF,TGTGCCAGTAGACCGCATAACAGGGGGCAAGGTGAGCAGTTCTTC
TRBV6-5,TRBD1,TRBJ2-2,-,CASSYGTGGFGELFF,TGTGCCAGCAGTTACGGGACAGGGGGCTTCGGGGAGCTGTTTTTT
TRBV7-9,-,TRBJ1-4,few,CASSFRDEKLFF,TGTGCCAGCAGCTTTAGGGATGAAAAACTGTTTTTT
TRBV15,-,TRBJ2-1,many,CATSRDLGGITYNEQFF,TGTGCCACCAGCAGAGATCTGGGCGGGATCACCTACAATGAGCAGTTCTTC
TRBV7-8,-,TRBJ2-1,few,CASSPRWGGPNMNEQFF,TGTGCCAGCAGCCCCCGATGGGGCGGGCCAAATATGAATGAGCAGTTCTTC